This TCR beta chain was retrieved from a study of lymphopenia after photon versus proton radiotherapy. Study-wide findings and caveats: Authors raise, but do not show, better survival with proton therapy. Photon-treated patients lost naive T cells and TCR diversity; proton-treated stayed stable. After lymphocyte nadir, photon-treated repertoires showed oligoclonal expansion, especially CD8+ Temra. A bigger post-nadir fall in TCR diversity correlated inversely with survival time in deceased patients.

As concerns this clone: The antigen is unknown.

This CDR3 is 16 amino acids long. The V and J ends lost 5 bases and 1 base, in that order; junction bases with no gene match: 7. Germline CDR1 and CDR2: LNHDA and SQIVND (reference sequence). Generated by immunoSEQ multiplex PCR, the TCRdb table keeps only in-frame clones and is missing some. The sample lists under 15,000 clones, 80% to 90% occurring once. This sample comprised peripheral blood, obtained from a patient treated with proton-based radiotherapy. V usage is TRBV19 and J usage is TRBJ2-2; 7 nucleotides agree with TRBD1. The receptor was derived from a man between 60 and 75 years old with pancreatic cancer. The CDR3 spells CASSRRGQGNTGELFF. As DNA, the CDR3 is TGTGCCAGTAGTCGTAGGGGGCAGGGGAACACCGGGGAGCTGTTTTTT.